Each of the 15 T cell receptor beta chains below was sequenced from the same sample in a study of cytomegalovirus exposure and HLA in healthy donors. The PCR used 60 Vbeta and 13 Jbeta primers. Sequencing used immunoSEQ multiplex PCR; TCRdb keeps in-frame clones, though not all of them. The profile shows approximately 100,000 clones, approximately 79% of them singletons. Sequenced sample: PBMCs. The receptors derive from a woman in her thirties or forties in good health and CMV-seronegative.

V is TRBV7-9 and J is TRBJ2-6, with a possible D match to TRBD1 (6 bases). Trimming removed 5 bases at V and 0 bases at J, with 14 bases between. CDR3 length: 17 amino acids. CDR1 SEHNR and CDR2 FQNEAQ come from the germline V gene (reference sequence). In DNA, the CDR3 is TGTGCCAGCAGCCATCAACAACAGGGCTCTGGGGCCAACGTCCTGACTTTC. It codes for CASSHQQQGSGANVLTF.

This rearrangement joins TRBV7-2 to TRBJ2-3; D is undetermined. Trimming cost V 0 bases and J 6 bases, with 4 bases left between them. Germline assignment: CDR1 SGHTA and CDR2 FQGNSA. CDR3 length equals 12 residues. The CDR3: CASSLAQDTQYF. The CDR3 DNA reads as TGTGCCAGCAGCTTAGCCCAGGATACGCAGTATTTT.

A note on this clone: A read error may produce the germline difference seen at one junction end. In DNA form, the CDR3 reads TGTTCCAGCAGCCAGGACACCTCCTACGAGCAGTACTTC. Translating it yields CSSSQDTSYEQYF. The chain carries TRBV7-9 and TRBJ2-7; TRBD1 is a possible D gene (5 bases). This CDR3 spans 13 amino acids. CDR1 is SEHNR and CDR2 is FQNEAQ in the germline V gene (reference sequence). Combining the CDR3 with reference TRBV7-9 and TRBJ2-7 gives the whole variable domain DTGVSQNPRHKITKRGQNVTFRCDPISEHNRLYWYRQTLGQGPEFLTYFQNEAQLEKSRLLSDRFSAERPKGSFSTLEIQRTEQGDSAMYLCSSSQDTSYEQYFGPGTRLTVT.

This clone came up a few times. The CDR3 region has the DNA TGTGCCAGCAGCTTAGCGGGGACAGGGAGAGAGGAAAAACTGTTTTTT. Translated, it gives CASSLAGTGREEKLFF. This chain connects TRBV7-8 to TRBJ1-4; TRBD1 agrees at 9 bases. Germline CDR1 reads SGHVS; CDR2 reads FQNEAQ. J was trimmed by 8 bases and V by 0 bases; bases with no gene match: 7. CDR3 length: 16 residues.

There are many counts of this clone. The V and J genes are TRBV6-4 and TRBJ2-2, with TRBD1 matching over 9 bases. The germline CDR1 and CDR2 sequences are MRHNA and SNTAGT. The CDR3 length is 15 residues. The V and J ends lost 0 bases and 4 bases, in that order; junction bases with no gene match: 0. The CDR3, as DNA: TGTGCCAGCAGTGACTCGACAGGGGGCACCGGGGAGCTGTTTTTT. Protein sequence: CASSDSTGGTGELFF.

CDR3 amino acids: CASTPSSGGADTQYF. The CDR3 DNA reads TGTGCCAGTACCCCTTCGAGCGGGGGGGCAGATACGCAGTATTTT. The chain is built from TRBV19 and TRBJ2-3, with 10 bases matching TRBD2. The CDR3 extends over 15 amino acids. Per germline, CDR1 LNHDA and CDR2 SQIVND (reference sequence). With 7 bases clipped from V and 4 bases from J, the junction kept 8 bases outside the gene matches.

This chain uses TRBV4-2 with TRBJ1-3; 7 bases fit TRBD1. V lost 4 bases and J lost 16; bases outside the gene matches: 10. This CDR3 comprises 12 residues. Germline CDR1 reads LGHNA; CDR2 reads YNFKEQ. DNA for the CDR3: TGTGCCAGCAGCCCCGGGACAGCCGAGGCCTATTTT. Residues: CASSPGTAEAYF.

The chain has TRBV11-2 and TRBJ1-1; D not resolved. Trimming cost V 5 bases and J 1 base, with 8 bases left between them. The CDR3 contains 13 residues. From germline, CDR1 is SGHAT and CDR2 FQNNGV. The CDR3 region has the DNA TGTGCCAGCAGCCCGAGCGGGAACACTGAAGCTTTCTTT. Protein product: CASSPSGNTEAFF.

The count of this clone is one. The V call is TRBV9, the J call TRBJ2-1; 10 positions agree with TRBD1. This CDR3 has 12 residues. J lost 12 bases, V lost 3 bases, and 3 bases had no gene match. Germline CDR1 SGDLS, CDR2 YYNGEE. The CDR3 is CASSARTGGQFF. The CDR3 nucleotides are TGTGCCAGCAGCGCCCGGACAGGGGGGCAGTTCTTC.

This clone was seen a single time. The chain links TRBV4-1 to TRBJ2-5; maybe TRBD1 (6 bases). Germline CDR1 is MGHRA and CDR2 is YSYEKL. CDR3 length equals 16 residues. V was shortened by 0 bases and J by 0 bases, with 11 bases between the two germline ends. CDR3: CASSQEGAGYQETQYF. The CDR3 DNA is TGCGCCAGCAGCCAAGAGGGGGCAGGGTACCAAGAGACCCAGTACTTC.

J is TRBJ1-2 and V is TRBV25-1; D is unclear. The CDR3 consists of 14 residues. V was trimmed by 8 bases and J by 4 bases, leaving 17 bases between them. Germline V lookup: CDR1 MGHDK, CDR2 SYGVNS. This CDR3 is CASSQRADFYGYTF. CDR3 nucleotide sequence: TGTGCCAGCTCCCAACGAGCAGACTTCTATGGCTACACCTTC.

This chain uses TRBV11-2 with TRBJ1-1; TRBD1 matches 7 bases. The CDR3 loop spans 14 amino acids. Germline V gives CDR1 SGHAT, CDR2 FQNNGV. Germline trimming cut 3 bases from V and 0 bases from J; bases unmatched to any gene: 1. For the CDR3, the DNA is TGTGCCAGCAGCTTGGGGACAGTGAACACTGAAGCTTTCTTT. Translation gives CASSLGTVNTEAFF.

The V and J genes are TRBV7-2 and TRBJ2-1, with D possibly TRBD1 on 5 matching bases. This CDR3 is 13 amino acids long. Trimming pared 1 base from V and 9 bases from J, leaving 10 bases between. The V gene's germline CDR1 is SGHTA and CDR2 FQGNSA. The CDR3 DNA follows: TGTGCCAGCAGCTTAGATCAGGGCGGTGAGCAGTTCTTC. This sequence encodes CASSLDQGGEQFF.

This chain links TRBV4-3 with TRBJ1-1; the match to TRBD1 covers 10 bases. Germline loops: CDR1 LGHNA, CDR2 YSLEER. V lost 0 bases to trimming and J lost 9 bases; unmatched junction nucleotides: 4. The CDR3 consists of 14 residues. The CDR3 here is CASSQDEGQGKAFF. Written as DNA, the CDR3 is TGCGCCAGCAGCCAAGATGAGGGACAGGGGAAAGCTTTCTTT.

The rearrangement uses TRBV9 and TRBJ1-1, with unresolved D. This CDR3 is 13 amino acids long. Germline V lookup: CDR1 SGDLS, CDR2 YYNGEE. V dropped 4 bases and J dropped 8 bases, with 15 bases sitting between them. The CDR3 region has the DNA TGTGCCAGCAGCTCGAGAGCCCGGGGAGAAGCTTTCTTT. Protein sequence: CASSSRARGEAFF.